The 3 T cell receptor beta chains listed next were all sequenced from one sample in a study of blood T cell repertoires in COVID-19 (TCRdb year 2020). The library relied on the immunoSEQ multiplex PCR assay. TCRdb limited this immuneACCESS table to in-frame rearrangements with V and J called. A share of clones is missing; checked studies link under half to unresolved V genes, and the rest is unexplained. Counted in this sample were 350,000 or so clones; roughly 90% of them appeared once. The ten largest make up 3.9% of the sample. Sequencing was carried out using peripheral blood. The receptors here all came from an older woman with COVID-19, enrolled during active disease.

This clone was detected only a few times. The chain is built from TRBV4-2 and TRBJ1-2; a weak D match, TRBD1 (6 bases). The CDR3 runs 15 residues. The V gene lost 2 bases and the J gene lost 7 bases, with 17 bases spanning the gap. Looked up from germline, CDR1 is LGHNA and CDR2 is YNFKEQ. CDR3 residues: CASSQYGTTEGGYTF. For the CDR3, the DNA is TGTGCCAGCAGCCAATACGGGACAACCGAGGGTGGCTACACCTTC.

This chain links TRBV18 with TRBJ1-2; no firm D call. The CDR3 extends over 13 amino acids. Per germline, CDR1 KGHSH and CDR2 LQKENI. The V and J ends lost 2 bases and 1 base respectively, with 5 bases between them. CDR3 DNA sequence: TGTGCCAGCTCACCATGGCATAACTATGGCTACACCTTC. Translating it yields CASSPWHNYGYTF.

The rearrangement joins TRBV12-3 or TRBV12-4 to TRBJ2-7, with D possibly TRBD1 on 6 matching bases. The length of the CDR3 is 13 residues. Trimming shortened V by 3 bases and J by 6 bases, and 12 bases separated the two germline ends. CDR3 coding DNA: TGTGCCAGCAGTTTTGACCCCAGGGGCGAGCAGTACTTC. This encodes CASSFDPRGEQYF.